This T cell receptor beta chain was identified in a study of shared clonotypes between healthy human individuals. Comments on this clone: Its antigen is as yet unknown.

Sequenced by immunoSEQ multiplex PCR; TCRdb stores in-frame clones only, minus some. This table holds about 490,000 clones, around 78% found once. Study-wide results and limits: An effect of sequencing depth on clonotype sharing among donors was expected.

Germline assignment: CDR1 MNHNS and CDR2 SASEGT. With 4 bases removed from V and 0 bases from J, the gap between germline ends came to 10 bases. The CDR3 sequence is 15 residues long. The sample was PBMCs. The chain joins TRBV6-1 to TRBJ1-5; D unresolved. The origin of this receptor is a woman aged 40 to 50 in good health. Some clones in this sample may be carry-over from other donors' samples. The CDR3 DNA sequence: TGTGCCAGCAGTGCGGCAGCCGATAGCAATCAGCCCCAGCATTTT. This codes for CASSAAADSNQPQHF.